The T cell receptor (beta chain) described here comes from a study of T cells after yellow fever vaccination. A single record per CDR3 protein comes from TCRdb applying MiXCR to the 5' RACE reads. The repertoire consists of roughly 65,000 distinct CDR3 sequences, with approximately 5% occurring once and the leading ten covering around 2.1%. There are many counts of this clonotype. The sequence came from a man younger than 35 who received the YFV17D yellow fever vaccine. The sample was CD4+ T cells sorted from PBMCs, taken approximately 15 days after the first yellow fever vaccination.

CDR3 sequence (DNA): TGCGCCAGCAGCTTGTTGGTGAGAGGAGAGACCCAGTACTTC. This encodes CASSLLVRGETQYF. The rearrangement links TRBV5-1 to TRBJ2-5; D ambiguous. CDR1 and CDR2 from the germline V gene are SGHRS and YFSETQ. With 1 base removed from V and 4 bases from J, the gap between germline ends came to 11 bases. This CDR3 is built from 14 residues.